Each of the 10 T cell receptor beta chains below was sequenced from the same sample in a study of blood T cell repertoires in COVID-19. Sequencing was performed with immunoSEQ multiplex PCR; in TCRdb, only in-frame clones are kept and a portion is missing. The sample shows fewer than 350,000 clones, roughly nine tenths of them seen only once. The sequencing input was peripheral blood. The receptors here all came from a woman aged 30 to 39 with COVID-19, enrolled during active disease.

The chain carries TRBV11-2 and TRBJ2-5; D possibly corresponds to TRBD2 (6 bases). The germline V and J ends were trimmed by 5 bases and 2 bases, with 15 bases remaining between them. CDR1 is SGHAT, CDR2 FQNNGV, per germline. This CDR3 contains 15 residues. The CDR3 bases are TGTGCCAGCAGCCCTCGGGGGACCCTTCAAGAGACCCAGTACTTC. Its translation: CASSPRGTLQETQYF.

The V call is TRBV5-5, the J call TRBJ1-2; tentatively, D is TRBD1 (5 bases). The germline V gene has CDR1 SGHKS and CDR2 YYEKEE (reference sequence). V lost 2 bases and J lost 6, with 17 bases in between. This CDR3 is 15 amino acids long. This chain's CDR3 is CASSFLLREGDGYTF. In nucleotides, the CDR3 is TGTGCCAGCAGCTTCCTCCTCAGGGAAGGAGATGGCTACACCTTC.

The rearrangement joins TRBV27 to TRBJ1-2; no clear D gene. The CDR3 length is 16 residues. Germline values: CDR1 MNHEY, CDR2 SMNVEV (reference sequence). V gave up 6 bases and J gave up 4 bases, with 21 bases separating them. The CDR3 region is CASSLGGQPSRYGYTF. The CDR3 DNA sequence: TGTGCCAGCAGCCTAGGCGGTCAACCCAGCCGCTATGGCTACACCTTC.

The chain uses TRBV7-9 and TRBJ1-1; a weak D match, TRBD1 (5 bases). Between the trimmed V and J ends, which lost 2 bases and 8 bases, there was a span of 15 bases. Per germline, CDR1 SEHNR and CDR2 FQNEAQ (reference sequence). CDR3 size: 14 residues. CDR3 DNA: TGTGCCAGCAGCTTACCAGGGAGGTTAACCGAAGCTTTCTTT. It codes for CASSLPGRLTEAFF.

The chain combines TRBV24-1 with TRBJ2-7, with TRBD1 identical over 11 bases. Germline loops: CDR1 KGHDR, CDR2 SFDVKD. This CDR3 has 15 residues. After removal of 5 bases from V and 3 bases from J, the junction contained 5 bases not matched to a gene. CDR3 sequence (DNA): TGTGCCACCAGTGCAGGGACAGGGGGGAGCTACGAGCAGTACTTC. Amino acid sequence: CATSAGTGGSYEQYF.

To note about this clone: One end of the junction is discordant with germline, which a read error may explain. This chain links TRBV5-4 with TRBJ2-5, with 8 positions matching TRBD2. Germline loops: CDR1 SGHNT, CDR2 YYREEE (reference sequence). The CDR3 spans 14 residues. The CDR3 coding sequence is TGTGCCAGCAGTGTGGAGCGGGGGCAAGTGACCCAGTACTTC. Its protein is CASSVERGQVTQYF.

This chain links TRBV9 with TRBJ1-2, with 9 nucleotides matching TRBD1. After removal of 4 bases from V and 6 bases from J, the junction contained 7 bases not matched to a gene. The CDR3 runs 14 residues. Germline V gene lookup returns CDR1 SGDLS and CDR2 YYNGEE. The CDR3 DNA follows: TGTGCCAGCAGCCTTACAGGGGGCGCGAATGGCTACACCTTC. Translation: CASSLTGGANGYTF.

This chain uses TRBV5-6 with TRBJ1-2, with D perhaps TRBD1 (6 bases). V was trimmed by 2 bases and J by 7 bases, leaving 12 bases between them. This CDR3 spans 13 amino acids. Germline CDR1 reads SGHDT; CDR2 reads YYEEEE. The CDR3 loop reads CASSFTGSGGYTF. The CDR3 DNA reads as TGTGCCAGCAGCTTTACAGGGAGCGGTGGCTACACCTTC.

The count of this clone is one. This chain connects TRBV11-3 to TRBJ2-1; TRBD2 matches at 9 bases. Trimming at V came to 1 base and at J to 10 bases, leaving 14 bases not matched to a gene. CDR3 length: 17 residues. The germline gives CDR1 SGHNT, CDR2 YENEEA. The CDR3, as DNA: TGTGCCAGCAGCTTAGGTCAGGGTGGTGGACTAGCGAACGAGCAGTTCTTC. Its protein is CASSLGQGGGLANEQFF.

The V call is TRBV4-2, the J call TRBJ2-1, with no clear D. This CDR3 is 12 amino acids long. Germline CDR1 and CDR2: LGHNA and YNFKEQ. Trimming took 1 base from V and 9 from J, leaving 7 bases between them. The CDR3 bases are TGTGCCAGCAGCCAAGCTTACGGTGAGCAGTTCTTC. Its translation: CASSQAYGEQFF.